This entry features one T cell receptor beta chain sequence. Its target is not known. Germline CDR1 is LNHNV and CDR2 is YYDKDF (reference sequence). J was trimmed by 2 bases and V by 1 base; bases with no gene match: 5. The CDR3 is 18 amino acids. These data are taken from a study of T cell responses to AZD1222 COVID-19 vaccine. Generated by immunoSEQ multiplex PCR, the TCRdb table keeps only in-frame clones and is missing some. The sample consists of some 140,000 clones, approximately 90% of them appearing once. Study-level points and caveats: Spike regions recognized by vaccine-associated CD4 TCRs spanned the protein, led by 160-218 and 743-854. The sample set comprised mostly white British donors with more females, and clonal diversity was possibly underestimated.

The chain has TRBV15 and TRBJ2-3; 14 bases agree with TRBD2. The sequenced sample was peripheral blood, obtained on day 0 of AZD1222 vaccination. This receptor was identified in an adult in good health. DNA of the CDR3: TGTGCCACCAGCAGAGGGATGACTAGCGGGAGGGTCACAGATACGCAGTATTTT. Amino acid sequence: CATSRGMTSGRVTDTQYF.